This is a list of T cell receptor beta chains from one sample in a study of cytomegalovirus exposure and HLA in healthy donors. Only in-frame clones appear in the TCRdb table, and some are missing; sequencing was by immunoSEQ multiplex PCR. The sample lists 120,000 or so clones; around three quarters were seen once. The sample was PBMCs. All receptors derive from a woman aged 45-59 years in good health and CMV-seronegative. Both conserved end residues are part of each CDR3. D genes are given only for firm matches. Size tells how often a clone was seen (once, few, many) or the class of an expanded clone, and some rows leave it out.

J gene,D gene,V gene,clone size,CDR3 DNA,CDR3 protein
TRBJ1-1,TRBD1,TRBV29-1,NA,TGCAGCGTTGTCCCTGGACAGGGGTGGACTGAAGCTTTCTTT,CSVVPGQGWTEAFF
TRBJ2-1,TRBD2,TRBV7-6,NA,TGTGCCAGCAGCTTAGGGCGGGAGGGCCGTAATGAGCAGTTCTTC,CASSLGREGRNEQFF
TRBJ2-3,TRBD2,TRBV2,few,TGTGCCAGCCAAGGGGGGACTAGCATAACAGATACGCAGTATTTT,CASQGGTSITDTQYF
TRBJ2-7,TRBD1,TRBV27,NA,TGTGCCAGCAGTACCGGGACAGGGGCCTACGAGCAGTACTTC,CASSTGTGAYEQYF
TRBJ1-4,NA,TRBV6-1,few,TGTGCCAGCAGTGAAGCAGGGAGGGAAAAACTGTTTTTT,CASSEAGREKLFF
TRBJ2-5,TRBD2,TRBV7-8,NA,TGTGCCAGCAGCTGGGGCCTAGCGGGCGCTGATATCACCGAAGAGACCCAGTACTTC,CASSWGLAGADITEETQYF
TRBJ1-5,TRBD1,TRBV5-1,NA,TGCGCCAGCAGCCCTACAGGGGGGATAATTAGTAATCAGCCCCAGCATTTT,CASSPTGGIISNQPQHF
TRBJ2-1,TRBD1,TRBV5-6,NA,TGTGCCAGCAGACCTCCCCCAGGGGGTACTGGCTACAATGAGCAGTTCTTC,CASRPPPGGTGYNEQFF
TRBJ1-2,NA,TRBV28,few,TGTGCCAGCAGTTTTAATTCCCTCCAGGGCCCCTTTGACTATGGCTACACCTTC,CASSFNSLQGPFDYGYTF
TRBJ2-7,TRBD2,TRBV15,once,TGTGCCACCAGCGGTTTAGCGGGAGCTAGGTCCTACGAGCAGTACTTC,CATSGLAGARSYEQYF
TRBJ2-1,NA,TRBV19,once,TGTGCCAGTAGTATAGTAGAGGGTACCAATGAGCAGTTCTTC,CASSIVEGTNEQFF
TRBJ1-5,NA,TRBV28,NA,TGTGCCATAGCAGGGGCCGGGGTAAATCAGCCCCAGCATTTT,CAIAGAGVNQPQHF
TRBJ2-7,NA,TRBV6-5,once,TGTGCCAGCAGCCTAGGGGGAACCTACGAGCAGTACTTC,CASSLGGTYEQYF
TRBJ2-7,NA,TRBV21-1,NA,TGTGCCAGCAGGCTAGCGGGAGCCTACGAGCAGTACTTC,CASRLAGAYEQYF
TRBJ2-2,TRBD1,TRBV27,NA,TGTGCCAGCACCCCGACGACAGGGACCGGGGAGCTGTTTTTT,CASTPTTGTGELFF
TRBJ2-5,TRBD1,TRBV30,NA,TGTGCCCTCCGGGCGGGACAGGGGGCTGAGACCCAGTACTTC,CALRAGQGAETQYF
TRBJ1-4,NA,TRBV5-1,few,TGCGCCAGCAGCTCTCAGGGGAGGGATGAAAAACTGTTTTTT,CASSSQGRDEKLFF
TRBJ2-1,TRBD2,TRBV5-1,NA,TGCGCCAGCAGCTTGGAGCTCGGCGGGGGGAGCTCCTACAATGAGCAGTTCTTC,CASSLELGGGSSYNEQFF
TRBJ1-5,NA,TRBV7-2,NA,TGTGCCAGCAGCCTCTTCGGGCGGGATCAGCCCCAGCATTTT,CASSLFGRDQPQHF
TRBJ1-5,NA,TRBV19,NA,TGTGCCAGTAGTTCCCCCCCCGGACAGCTCAATCAGCCCCAGCATTTT,CASSSPPGQLNQPQHF
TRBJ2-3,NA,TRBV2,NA,TGTGCCAGCAATCCTCTGGCGGGCAACACAGATACGCAGTATTTT,CASNPLAGNTDTQYF
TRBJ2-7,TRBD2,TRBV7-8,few,TGTGCCAGCAGCTTAGTACTAGCGGGTGGATCCTACGAGCAGTACTTC,CASSLVLAGGSYEQYF
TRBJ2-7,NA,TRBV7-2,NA,TGTGCCAGCAGCTTAGTTGGGGACAATGACTACGAGCAGTACTTC,CASSLVGDNDYEQYF
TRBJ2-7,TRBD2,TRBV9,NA,TGTGCCAGCAGCGTAGGGTCCCAGCGGCGGGAGGAGGAGCAGTACTTC,CASSVGSQRREEEQYF
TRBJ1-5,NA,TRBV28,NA,TGTGCCAGCAGGGGGGGGACACACCTCAATCAGCCCCAGCATTTT,CASRGGTHLNQPQHF
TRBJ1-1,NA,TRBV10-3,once,TGTGCCATCAGGTCGGGGGACGAAGCTTTCTTT,CAIRSGDEAFF
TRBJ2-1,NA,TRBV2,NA,TGTGCCAGCAGTGAAAATCCACTAGTATACAATGAGCAGTTCTTC,CASSENPLVYNEQFF
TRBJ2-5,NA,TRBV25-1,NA,TGTGCCAGCAGAGGGGGGACCCAGTACTTC,CASRGGTQYF
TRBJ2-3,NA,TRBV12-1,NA,TGTGCCAGCAGCTTTGGTGGCGGGGATACGCAGTATTTT,CASSFGGGDTQYF
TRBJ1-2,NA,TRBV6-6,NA,TGTGCCAGCAGTCCCTCCCCAGACAGGCATGGCTACACCTTC,CASSPSPDRHGYTF
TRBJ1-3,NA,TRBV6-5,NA,TGTGCCAGCAGTCGGGGGGCGGACTCTGGAAACACCATATATTTT,CASSRGADSGNTIYF
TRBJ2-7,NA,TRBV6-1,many,TGTGCCAGCAGTGAAGCGCTTCTTAAGAGCTCCTACGAGCAGTACTTC,CASSEALLKSSYEQYF
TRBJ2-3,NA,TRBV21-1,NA,TGTGCCAGCAGCAAAGGAGGCACAGATACGCAGTATTTT,CASSKGGTDTQYF
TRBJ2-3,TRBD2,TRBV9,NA,TGTGCCAGCAGCCCAGTGGGACTAGCGAGTACCAGCACAGATACGCAGTATTTT,CASSPVGLASTSTDTQYF
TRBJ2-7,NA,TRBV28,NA,TGTGCCAGCAGTTCGGGGACACCGACCTACGAGCAGTACTTC,CASSSGTPTYEQYF
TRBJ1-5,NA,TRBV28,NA,TGTGCCAGCAGCTTAGTACAGGGTTCTAGCAATCAGCCCCAGCATTTT,CASSLVQGSSNQPQHF
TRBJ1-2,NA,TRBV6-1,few,TGTGCCAGCAGTGAAATCGGGGTTAACTATGGCTACACCTTC,CASSEIGVNYGYTF
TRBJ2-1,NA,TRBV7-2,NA,TGTGCCAGCGCCTGGTGGGACAAAAATTACAATGAGCAGTTCTTC,CASAWWDKNYNEQFF
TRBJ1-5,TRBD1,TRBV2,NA,TGTGCCAGCGGGGGGACAGGGGGGTATAGCAATCAGCCCCAGCATTTT,CASGGTGGYSNQPQHF
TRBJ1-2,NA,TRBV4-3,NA,TGCGCCAGCAGCCAGTCAACGGGGTTCTATGGCTACACCTTC,CASSQSTGFYGYTF
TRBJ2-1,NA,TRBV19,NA,TGTGCCAGTACCCCAGGACTAAGCGATGAGCAGTTCTTC,CASTPGLSDEQFF
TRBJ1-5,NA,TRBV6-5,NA,TGTGCCAGCAGTTACGACCCAGGGTATAGCAATCAGCCCCAGCATTTT,CASSYDPGYSNQPQHF